This TCR beta chain was retrieved from a study of blood T cells in healthy people across ages. Findings of the study overall: Estimates of total diversity, which came from one million sequenced T cells, were considered to be underestimates. Leaving the PBMCs unsorted stopped any conclusive comparison of naive versus antigen-experienced cells.

The authors ran a second PCR of roughly 6 to 12 cycles using a sample-barcoded 5' primer and a J-beta primer mix. TCRdb called the 5' RACE reads again in MiXCR, with one record for every CDR3 protein. In the table there are 380,000 or so distinct CDR3 sequences, roughly half of which are singletons. The CDR3 loop spans 13 amino acids. The V end lost 5 bases, the J end lost 1 base, and 8 bases lay between the germline ends. Germline V gene lookup returns CDR1 SGHTA and CDR2 FQGNSA. With respect to this clonotype: Its cognate antigen is unknown.

The sample was blood. The genes are TRBV7-2 and TRBJ1-1; maybe TRBD1 (5 bases). The TCR sequence derives from a man aged 55 to 70 in good health. DNA of the CDR3: TGTGCCAGCAGCCATGACAGGAACACTGAAGCTTTCTTT. As protein: CASSHDRNTEAFF.